These T cell receptor beta chains were read from a single sample in a study of patients and donors after allogeneic stem cell transplantation. MiXCR was run by TCRdb on the RT-PCR reads, yielding one entry per CDR3 protein. The data contain 150,000 to 200,000 distinct CDR3 sequences, about 24% of them singletons. Material for sequencing was blood, either unsorted or a sorted T cell fraction (not recorded which). The receptors shown here come from a human donor who was either an allogeneic HSCT recipient or a stem cell or donor lymphocyte infusion donor (not recorded which). It is not recorded whose cells these are; they may come from a transplant donor. CDR3s include the opening cysteine and the closing phenylalanine or tryptophan. The order of the fields is J gene, V gene, D gene, clone size, CDR3 protein, CDR3 DNA. A D gene is named only where the DNA matches it firmly. Clone size is not always given. Where it is, it says once, few, many or a class for expanded clones.

J gene: TRBJ1-1; V gene: TRBV13; D gene: NA; clone size: many; CDR3 protein: CASSFSASLTEAFF; CDR3 DNA: TGTGCCAGCAGCTTTTCTGCCAGTCTTACTGAAGCTTTCTTT
J gene: TRBJ2-1; V gene: TRBV7-9; D gene: NA; clone size: NA; CDR3 protein: CASSLGLYLYNEQFF; CDR3 DNA: TGTGCCAGCAGCTTAGGACTGTACCTGTACAATGAGCAGTTCTTC
J gene: TRBJ2-3; V gene: TRBV29-1; D gene: TRBD2; clone size: few; CDR3 protein: CSVEEGLAGADTQYF; CDR3 DNA: TGCAGCGTTGAAGAGGGACTAGCGGGAGCAGATACGCAGTATTTT
J gene: TRBJ2-1; V gene: TRBV15; D gene: TRBD2; clone size: NA; CDR3 protein: CATSREGGSYYNEQFF; CDR3 DNA: TGTGCCACCAGCAGAGAGGGCGGGAGCTACTACAATGAGCAGTTCTTC
J gene: TRBJ1-5; V gene: TRBV9; D gene: TRBD1; clone size: NA; CDR3 protein: CASCNVDRDCSNQPQHF; CDR3 DNA: TGTGCCAGCTGCAATGTTGACAGGGACTGTAGCAATCAGCCCCAGCATTTT
J gene: TRBJ1-5; V gene: TRBV7-2; D gene: NA; clone size: few; CDR3 protein: CASSLVGRFGNQPQHF; CDR3 DNA: TGTGCCAGCAGCTTAGTCGGCAGGTTCGGCAATCAGCCCCAGCATTTT
J gene: TRBJ2-1; V gene: TRBV12-3/TRBV12-4; D gene: NA; clone size: few; CDR3 protein: CASSSPFGWSDNEQFF; CDR3 DNA: TGTGCCAGCAGTTCCCCATTTGGCTGGAGCGACAATGAGCAGTTCTTC
J gene: TRBJ1-2; V gene: TRBV7-9; D gene: TRBD1; clone size: NA; CDR3 protein: CASSSSAGGIYGYTF; CDR3 DNA: TGTGCCAGCAGCTCCTCAGCAGGGGGGATCTATGGCTACACCTTC
J gene: TRBJ2-1; V gene: TRBV20-1; D gene: TRBD2; clone size: NA; CDR3 protein: CSARTSATSSYNEQFF; CDR3 DNA: TGCAGTGCTAGGACTAGCGCTACAAGCTCCTACAATGAGCAGTTCTTC
J gene: TRBJ2-1; V gene: TRBV18; D gene: TRBD2; clone size: NA; CDR3 protein: CASSQGLAGGNEQFF; CDR3 DNA: TGTGCCAGCTCACAGGGACTAGCGGGAGGCAATGAGCAGTTCTTC
J gene: TRBJ1-3; V gene: TRBV2; D gene: NA; clone size: few; CDR3 protein: CASTGPSTGNTIYF; CDR3 DNA: TGTGCCAGCACTGGACCAAGCACTGGAAACACCATATATTTT
J gene: TRBJ1-2; V gene: TRBV10-3; D gene: TRBD1; clone size: NA; CDR3 protein: CAISAGGDGYTF; CDR3 DNA: TGTGCCATCAGCGCAGGGGGGGATGGCTACACCTTC
J gene: TRBJ2-3; V gene: TRBV12-3/TRBV12-4; D gene: TRBD1; clone size: few; CDR3 protein: CASTSDRGGDTQYF; CDR3 DNA: TGTGCCAGCACCTCGGACAGGGGCGGTGATACGCAGTATTTT
J gene: TRBJ1-1; V gene: TRBV5-1; D gene: TRBD1; clone size: NA; CDR3 protein: CASSTDRGTATSEAFF; CDR3 DNA: TGCGCCAGCAGCACGGACCGCGGGACAGCGACTTCTGAAGCTTTCTTT
J gene: TRBJ2-7; V gene: TRBV28; D gene: TRBD2; clone size: few; CDR3 protein: CASSLLAGALGEQYF; CDR3 DNA: TGTGCCAGCAGTTTGCTAGCGGGAGCTTTAGGCGAGCAGTACTTC
J gene: TRBJ1-1; V gene: TRBV6-5; D gene: NA; clone size: NA; CDR3 protein: CASSSNRRGNTKAFF; CDR3 DNA: TGTGCCAGCAGTTCCAACAGGAGGGGGAACACTAAAGCTTTCTTT
J gene: TRBJ2-2; V gene: TRBV5-1; D gene: NA; clone size: few; CDR3 protein: CASSPENTGELFF; CDR3 DNA: TGCGCCAGCAGCCCGGAGAACACCGGGGAGCTGTTTTTT
J gene: TRBJ1-2; V gene: TRBV20-1; D gene: NA; clone size: few; CDR3 protein: CSAREVGNYGYTF; CDR3 DNA: TGCAGTGCTAGAGAAGTCGGAAACTATGGCTACACCTTC
J gene: TRBJ2-5; V gene: TRBV28; D gene: NA; clone size: few; CDR3 protein: CASSFVHRETQYF; CDR3 DNA: TGTGCCAGCAGTTTCGTCCATAGAGAGACCCAGTACTTC
J gene: TRBJ1-1; V gene: TRBV12-3/TRBV12-4; D gene: NA; clone size: few; CDR3 protein: CASSPDGVNTEAFF; CDR3 DNA: TGTGCCAGCAGTCCCGACGGGGTGAACACTGAAGCTTTCTTT
J gene: TRBJ2-7; V gene: TRBV5-6; D gene: NA; clone size: few; CDR3 protein: CASSLEAGFSYEQYF; CDR3 DNA: TGTGCCAGCAGCTTGGAGGCAGGCTTCTCCTACGAGCAGTACTTC
J gene: TRBJ2-7; V gene: TRBV5-1; D gene: NA; clone size: few; CDR3 protein: CASSLGPGSYEQYF; CDR3 DNA: TGCGCCAGCAGCTTGGGACCGGGCTCCTACGAGCAGTACTTC
J gene: TRBJ1-2; V gene: TRBV3-1; D gene: TRBD1; clone size: many; CDR3 protein: CASSRGQGNYGYTF; CDR3 DNA: TGTGCCAGCAGCCGAGGACAGGGGAACTATGGCTACACCTTC
J gene: TRBJ2-5; V gene: TRBV12-3/TRBV12-4; D gene: NA; clone size: many; CDR3 protein: CASSLAQIAQETQYF; CDR3 DNA: TGTGCCAGCAGCCTCGCACAGATAGCACAAGAGACCCAGTACTTC
J gene: TRBJ1-1; V gene: TRBV10-3; D gene: TRBD1; clone size: few; CDR3 protein: CAISPTPGQGNTEAFF; CDR3 DNA: TGTGCCATCAGCCCAACCCCGGGACAGGGAAACACTGAAGCTTTCTTT
J gene: TRBJ2-7; V gene: TRBV3-1; D gene: NA; clone size: NA; CDR3 protein: CASSSREGEQYF; CDR3 DNA: TGTGCCAGCAGCTCGCGGGAAGGCGAGCAGTACTTC
J gene: TRBJ1-1; V gene: TRBV12-3/TRBV12-4; D gene: NA; clone size: NA; CDR3 protein: CASSLAWGPEAFF; CDR3 DNA: TGTGCCAGCAGTTTAGCGTGGGGCCCTGAAGCTTTCTTT
J gene: TRBJ1-1; V gene: TRBV9; D gene: TRBD1; clone size: few; CDR3 protein: CASSVRDRWGNEAFF; CDR3 DNA: TGTGCCAGCAGCGTTCGGGACAGGTGGGGGAATGAAGCTTTCTTT
J gene: TRBJ1-1; V gene: TRBV7-3; D gene: NA; clone size: few; CDR3 protein: CASSLNGGNTEAFF; CDR3 DNA: TGTGCCAGCAGCTTAAATGGTGGGAACACTGAAGCTTTCTTT
J gene: TRBJ2-1; V gene: TRBV12-3/TRBV12-4; D gene: TRBD2; clone size: NA; CDR3 protein: CASSNSGSFIDEQFF; CDR3 DNA: TGTGCCAGCAGTAATAGCGGGAGTTTTATCGATGAGCAGTTCTTC
J gene: TRBJ1-5; V gene: TRBV7-3; D gene: NA; clone size: few; CDR3 protein: CASSLKGRGIPGKPQHF; CDR3 DNA: TGTGCCAGCAGCTTAAAGGGAAGGGGCATACCGGGGAAGCCCCAGCATTTT
J gene: TRBJ2-2; V gene: TRBV29-1; D gene: TRBD1; clone size: NA; CDR3 protein: CSVEPPGQGAGELFF; CDR3 DNA: TGCAGCGTTGAACCCCCCGGACAGGGTGCCGGGGAGCTGTTTTTT
J gene: TRBJ1-6; V gene: TRBV20-1; D gene: NA; clone size: NA; CDR3 protein: CSATDGSSYNSPLHF; CDR3 DNA: TGCAGTGCTACGGACGGGAGCTCCTATAATTCACCCCTCCACTTT
J gene: TRBJ1-2; V gene: TRBV4-2; D gene: NA; clone size: many; CDR3 protein: CASSQVGVDYGYTF; CDR3 DNA: TGTGCCAGCAGCCAAGTTGGTGTGGACTATGGCTACACCTTC
J gene: TRBJ1-1; V gene: TRBV29-1; D gene: NA; clone size: few; CDR3 protein: CSVLAAANTEAFF; CDR3 DNA: TGCAGCGTCTTGGCGGCGGCGAACACTGAAGCTTTCTTT
J gene: TRBJ1-6; V gene: TRBV27; D gene: TRBD1; clone size: few; CDR3 protein: CASSFLDRGGSPLHF; CDR3 DNA: TGTGCCAGCAGTTTTTTAGACAGGGGTGGCTCACCCCTCCACTTT
J gene: TRBJ1-1; V gene: TRBV7-9; D gene: TRBD1; clone size: few; CDR3 protein: CASSRHWTGLWTEAFF; CDR3 DNA: TGTGCCAGCAGCCGCCATTGGACAGGGCTATGGACTGAAGCTTTCTTT
J gene: TRBJ1-5; V gene: TRBV20-1; D gene: NA; clone size: NA; CDR3 protein: CSATARHSNQPQHF; CDR3 DNA: TGCAGTGCTACGGCGAGGCATAGCAATCAGCCCCAGCATTTT
J gene: TRBJ1-6; V gene: TRBV7-9; D gene: NA; clone size: few; CDR3 protein: CASSEGVNGNSPLHF; CDR3 DNA: TGTGCCAGCAGCGAAGGGGTGAATGGTAATTCACCCCTCCACTTT
J gene: TRBJ1-2; V gene: TRBV2; D gene: TRBD1; clone size: few; CDR3 protein: CASSEVGQGLYGYTF; CDR3 DNA: TGTGCCAGCAGTGAAGTAGGACAGGGTCTTTATGGCTACACCTTC
J gene: TRBJ1-2; V gene: TRBV3-1; D gene: NA; clone size: few; CDR3 protein: CASSPLGANYGYTF; CDR3 DNA: TGTGCCAGCAGCCCCTTGGGGGCGAACTATGGCTACACCTTC
J gene: TRBJ1-2; V gene: TRBV7-9; D gene: TRBD1; clone size: many; CDR3 protein: CASSLDDRERSNGYTF; CDR3 DNA: TGTGCCAGCAGCTTAGACGACAGGGAAAGGTCGAATGGCTACACCTTC
J gene: TRBJ2-5; V gene: TRBV7-8; D gene: TRBD2; clone size: NA; CDR3 protein: CASRRTGGASETQYF; CDR3 DNA: TGTGCCAGCAGACGGACGGGGGGGGCGAGTGAGACCCAGTACTTC
J gene: TRBJ1-1; V gene: TRBV5-1; D gene: NA; clone size: many; CDR3 protein: CASSLAASSEAFF; CDR3 DNA: TGCGCCAGCAGCTTGGCCGCCAGCTCTGAAGCTTTCTTT
J gene: TRBJ2-7; V gene: TRBV24-1; D gene: TRBD1; clone size: few; CDR3 protein: CATSDPAQGPYEQYF; CDR3 DNA: TGTGCCACCAGTGATCCAGCACAGGGGCCGTACGAGCAGTACTTC
J gene: TRBJ2-1; V gene: TRBV28; D gene: TRBD1; clone size: few; CDR3 protein: CASSFWDRGRGDNEQFF; CDR3 DNA: TGTGCCAGCAGTTTTTGGGACAGGGGGCGAGGGGACAATGAGCAGTTCTTC
J gene: TRBJ2-3; V gene: TRBV20-1; D gene: TRBD2; clone size: NA; CDR3 protein: CSASRLAGGTDTQYF; CDR3 DNA: TGCAGTGCCTCGCGGCTAGCGGGGGGCACAGATACGCAGTATTTT
J gene: TRBJ2-4; V gene: TRBV12-5; D gene: TRBD1; clone size: NA; CDR3 protein: CASGFPTYRGKKENIQYF; CDR3 DNA: TGTGCTAGTGGTTTCCCCACCTACAGGGGAAAGAAGGAAAACATTCAGTACTTC
J gene: TRBJ1-4; V gene: TRBV3-1; D gene: TRBD1; clone size: NA; CDR3 protein: CASRTGLHDEKLFF; CDR3 DNA: TGTGCCAGCAGGACAGGGTTACACGATGAAAAACTGTTTTTT
J gene: TRBJ2-7; V gene: TRBV29-1; D gene: NA; clone size: NA; CDR3 protein: CSVDLPGPDEQYF; CDR3 DNA: TGCAGCGTTGATCTCCCGGGACCGGACGAGCAGTACTTC
J gene: TRBJ1-4; V gene: TRBV5-1; D gene: NA; clone size: few; CDR3 protein: CASSPGQNSNEKLFF; CDR3 DNA: TGCGCCAGCAGCCCCGGACAGAATTCTAATGAAAAACTGTTTTTT
J gene: TRBJ1-5; V gene: TRBV12-3/TRBV12-4; D gene: NA; clone size: many; CDR3 protein: CASSLRDQPQHF; CDR3 DNA: TGTGCCAGCAGCTTGAGGGACCAGCCCCAGCATTTT
J gene: TRBJ1-2; V gene: TRBV4-3; D gene: TRBD1; clone size: NA; CDR3 protein: CASSQQTGSYGYTF; CDR3 DNA: TGCGCCAGCAGCCAACAGACAGGGTCCTATGGCTACACCTTC
J gene: TRBJ2-5; V gene: TRBV7-8; D gene: TRBD2; clone size: few; CDR3 protein: CASSMLAGGRETQYF; CDR3 DNA: TGTGCCAGCAGCATGTTAGCGGGGGGCAGGGAGACCCAGTACTTC
J gene: TRBJ2-1; V gene: TRBV3-1; D gene: NA; clone size: NA; CDR3 protein: CASSQDRRGPLYNEQFF; CDR3 DNA: TGTGCCAGCAGCCAAGATCGACGGGGGCCGCTCTACAATGAGCAGTTCTTC